Below, 19 T cell receptor beta chains from the same sample are listed, as sequenced in a study of blood T cells in healthy people across ages. Together with a sample-barcoded 5' primer, a J-beta primer mix was included in a second PCR lasting roughly 6 to 12 cycles. TCRdb re-called the 5' RACE reads through MiXCR, storing one row per CDR3 protein. The table includes about 760,000 distinct CDR3 sequences, about 61% detected once. The sequenced material came from blood. These receptor sequences come from a man aged 40-50 years in good health.

The rearrangement joins TRBV5-1 to TRBJ2-2; no clear D gene. Per the germline V gene, CDR1 is SGHRS and CDR2 is YFSETQ. Trimming left V 0 bases short and J 3 bases short, with 9 bases between. This CDR3 has 15 residues. The CDR3 DNA reads as TGCGCCAGCAGCTTGGAAACTGGGGACACCGGGGAGCTGTTTTTT. It translates to CASSLETGDTGELFF. The full variable domain, rest sourced from reference TRBV5-1 and TRBJ2-2, is KAGVTQTPRYLIKTRGQQVTLSCSPISGHRSVSWYQQTPGQGLQFLFEYFSETQRNKGNFPGRFSGRQFSNSRSEMNVSTLELGDSALYLCASSLETGDTGELFFGEGSRLTVL.

The CDR3 DNA sequence: TGCGCCAGCAGCCAAGTTGCCGGGGACGGGCCCCTCTACGAGCAGTACTTC. It translates to CASSQVAGDGPLYEQYF. V gene TRBV4-1 combines with J gene TRBJ2-7; D could derive from TRBD1 or TRBD2 (5 bases each). The CDR3 length is 17 residues. Germline lookup yields CDR1 MGHRA and CDR2 YSYEKL. V lost 1 base to trimming and J lost 3 bases, with 19 bases between them.

This clonotype was picked up a small number of times. The rearrangement uses TRBV7-2 and TRBJ2-1; the match to TRBD2 covers 7 bases. The germline V gene has CDR1 SGHTA and CDR2 FQGNSA. This CDR3 comprises 16 residues. Germline trimming cut 0 bases from V and 7 bases from J; bases unmatched to any gene: 9. CDR3 loop: CASSLASGGPENEQFF. In DNA form, the CDR3 reads TGTGCCAGCAGCTTAGCGTCGGGGGGTCCTGAGAATGAGCAGTTCTTC.

The V gene is TRBV7-2, the J gene TRBJ1-4; 7 bases are shared with TRBD1. Germline CDR1 is SGHTA and CDR2 is FQGNSA. The CDR3 contains 16 residues. J gave up 3 bases and V 4 bases, and 8 bases lay outside the gene matches. CDR3 residues: CASSSTGDAANEKLFF. CDR3 DNA: TGTGCCAGCAGCTCCACAGGGGACGCGGCTAATGAAAAACTGTTTTTT.

V is TRBV5-1 and J is TRBJ2-4; TRBD2 might be the D (6 bases). V was trimmed by 4 bases and J by 0 bases, leaving 17 bases between them. This CDR3 has 17 amino acids. Germline V CDR1 and CDR2: SGHRS, YFSETQ. The CDR3 spells CASSPQGGTLAKNIQYF. For the CDR3, the DNA is TGCGCCAGCAGCCCCCAAGGAGGGACCCTAGCCAAAAACATTCAGTACTTC.

The chain uses TRBV9 and TRBJ2-7, with 12 positions matching TRBD2. This CDR3 is 15 amino acids long. J lost 7 bases, V lost 2 bases, and 7 bases had no gene match. Germline loops: CDR1 SGDLS, CDR2 YYNGEE. The CDR3 coding sequence is TGTGCCAGCAGCGTCGATGGACTAGCGGGAACTGAGCAGTACTTC. Amino acid sequence: CASSVDGLAGTEQYF.

In this sample, this clonotype turned up once. The chain is built from TRBV20-1 and TRBJ1-5, with 8 bases lining up with TRBD1. The CDR3 sequence is 17 residues long. V was pared by 4 bases and J by 3 bases, with 14 bases of the junction left unmatched. Looked up from germline, CDR1 is DFQATT and CDR2 is SNEGSKA (reference sequence). DNA for the CDR3: TGCAGTGCTAACAATAAAGGACAGGGAAGGGCCAATCAGCCCCAGCATTTT. Protein: CSANNKGQGRANQPQHF.

Only a few counts were recorded for this clonotype. The CDR3 loop reads CSVDSTGVTEAFF. The CDR3 DNA sequence: TGCAGCGTTGATTCGACAGGGGTCACTGAAGCTTTCTTT. The rearrangement links TRBV29-1 to TRBJ1-1; TRBD1 aligns across 8 bases. With V trimmed by 3 bases and J by 4 bases, 4 bases remained unmatched. Germline assignment: CDR1 SQVTM and CDR2 ANQGSEA. The CDR3 loop spans 13 amino acids.

V gene TRBV7-2 combines with J gene TRBJ2-5, with a tentative D call TRBD1 (5 bases). V was pared by 3 bases and J by 4 bases, with 12 bases between. The CDR3 contains 14 residues. Looked up from germline, CDR1 is SGHTA and CDR2 is FQGNSA. The CDR3 DNA reads TGTGCCAGCAGCTTGGGCAGGGTGTCAGAGACCCAGTACTTC. Its translation: CASSLGRVSETQYF.

The genes are TRBV6-5 and TRBJ1-2; D is ambiguous. In germline, CDR1 is MNHEY, CDR2 SVGAGI. V lost 2 bases, J lost 4 bases, and 14 bases lay in between. CDR3 length: 15 amino acids. In DNA, the CDR3 is TGTGCCAGCAGTTACGTGCTTGGACGGAGCTATGGCTACACCTTC. This encodes CASSYVLGRSYGYTF.

The chain joins TRBV7-2 to TRBJ2-5; tentatively, D is TRBD1 or TRBD2 (6 bases each). V shed 2 bases and J shed 9 bases, with 13 bases lying between them. The CDR3 covers 13 residues. The V gene's germline CDR1 is SGHTA and CDR2 FQGNSA. The CDR3 DNA is TGTGCCAGCAGCTTATCGGAGGGGACACCCCAGTACTTC. This sequence encodes CASSLSEGTPQYF.

Here the CDR3 DNA reads TGCGCCAGCAGCCAAGTGGAGACGAGCTCCTACAATGAGCAGTTCTTC. Encoded protein: CASSQVETSSYNEQFF. V and J are TRBV4-1 and TRBJ2-1; D call uncertain. This CDR3 contains 16 residues. Germline V gives CDR1 MGHRA, CDR2 YSYEKL. The ends were cut back, 1 base at V and 0 bases at J, with 10 bases in the middle.

This clonotype was counted a few times. CDR3 bases: TGTGCCAGCAGTCCCGGGAATAGCGGCGGACTCTACAATGAGCAGTTCTTC. Its translation is CASSPGNSGGLYNEQFF. This chain links TRBV9 with TRBJ2-1, with D possibly TRBD2 on 6 matching bases. This CDR3 has 17 amino acids. Deletions cut 5 bases from V and 3 bases from J, with 21 bases between. Germline CDR1 is SGDLS and CDR2 is YYNGEE.

The chain joins TRBV28 to TRBJ2-7; perhaps TRBD2 as D (6 bases). The CDR3 consists of 15 residues. Per germline, CDR1 MDHEN and CDR2 SYDVKM. V lost 2 bases, J lost 7 bases, and 18 bases lay in between. The DNA for the CDR3 is TGTGCCAGCAGTTTAGGTGGGGGAGGCTACAATGAGCAGTACTTC. Amino acid sequence: CASSLGGGGYNEQYF.

The chain couples TRBV5-1 to TRBJ2-2, with no clear D. V gave up 4 bases and J gave up 7 bases, with 11 bases separating them. CDR3 size: 13 residues. Germline V lookup: CDR1 SGHRS, CDR2 YFSETQ. In DNA form, the CDR3 reads TGCGCCAGCAGCATGAGACCGGACGGGGAGCTGTTTTTT. This translates into CASSMRPDGELFF.

The chain has TRBV7-9 and TRBJ1-2, with a possible D match to TRBD1 (5 bases). The CDR3 has 18 residues. CDR1 and CDR2 (germline): SEHNR, FQNEAQ (reference sequence). V was shortened by 1 base and J by 2 bases, with 20 bases between the two germline ends. The CDR3 sequence: CASSLVLLFGDDNYGYTF. The CDR3 DNA reads TGTGCCAGCAGCTTAGTTCTTCTGTTCGGGGACGACAACTATGGCTACACCTTC.

The J gene is TRBJ1-2, the V gene TRBV20-1; D not resolved. The CDR3 contains 9 residues. V shed 6 bases and J shed 6 bases, with 5 bases lying between them. CDR1 and CDR2 from the germline V gene are DFQATT and SNEGSKA (reference sequence). The CDR3 nucleotides read TGCAGTGCAATGAATGGCTACACCTTC. As protein: CSAMNGYTF.

The V gene is TRBV20-1, the J gene TRBJ2-4; 8 positions agree with TRBD1. The CDR3 spans 15 residues. Per the germline V gene, CDR1 is DFQATT and CDR2 is SNEGSKA (reference sequence). Trimming removed 5 bases from V and 7 bases from J; junction bases left unmatched: 13. The CDR3: CSASHGQGSLNIQYF. The CDR3 DNA follows: TGCAGTGCTTCCCACGGACAGGGTTCCCTGAACATTCAGTACTTC.

The chain recombines TRBV7-2 with TRBJ2-7; either TRBD1 or TRBD2 may supply D (5 bases each). The CDR3 extends over 20 amino acids. The germline V gene has CDR1 SGHTA and CDR2 FQGNSA. V was clipped by 2 bases and J by 2 bases, with 28 bases between them. The CDR3 bases are TGTGCCAGCAGCTTACGACCCGAGGGACGAGGGATCGGCTCGCCCTACGAGCAGTACTTC. Its translation: CASSLRPEGRGIGSPYEQYF.